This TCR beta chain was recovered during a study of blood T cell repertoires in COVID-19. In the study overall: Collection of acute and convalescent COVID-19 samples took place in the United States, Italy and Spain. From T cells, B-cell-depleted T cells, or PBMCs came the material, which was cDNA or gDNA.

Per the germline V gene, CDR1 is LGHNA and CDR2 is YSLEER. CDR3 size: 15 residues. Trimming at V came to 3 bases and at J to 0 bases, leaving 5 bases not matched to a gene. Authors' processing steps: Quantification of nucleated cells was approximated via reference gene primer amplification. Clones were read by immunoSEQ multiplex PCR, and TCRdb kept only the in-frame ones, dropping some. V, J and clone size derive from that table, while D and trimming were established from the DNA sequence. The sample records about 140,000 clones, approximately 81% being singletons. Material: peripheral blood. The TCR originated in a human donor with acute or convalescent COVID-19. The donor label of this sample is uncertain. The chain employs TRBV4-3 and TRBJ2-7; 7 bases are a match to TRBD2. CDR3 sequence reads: CASSQGSGASYEQYF. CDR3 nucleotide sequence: TGCGCCAGCAGCCAGGGAAGCGGGGCCTCCTACGAGCAGTACTTC.